The T cell receptor (beta chain) under discussion was sequenced for a study of T cells in Graves' hyperthyroidism and ophthalmopathy. The study's findings and limits: Within blood appeared most thyroid clonotypes that had expanded above 0.001.

Clinical Activity Scores of at least 3, NOSPECS grades of at least 4 and durations under 3 months characterized ophthalmopathy patients. TCR beta CDR3 regions were amplified from RNA transcripts. Carried out on the TCR CDR3, a first-round RT-PCR used the HTBI primer set. Each CDR3 protein gets one entry after TCRdb re-called the multiplex PCR reads with MiXCR. The sample yields around 540,000 distinct CDR3 sequences, around 16% seen once. This clonotype was seen more than once but under ten times. The antigen remains undetermined. The sequence was collected from a woman in her 30s with Graves' ophthalmopathy. The specimen was blood.

Here the CDR3 reads CASSYSMGENEQYF. CDR3 nucleotides: TGTGCCAGCAGTTACTCGATGGGGGAGAACGAGCAGTACTTC. The J gene is TRBJ2-7, the V gene TRBV6-6; tentatively, D is TRBD1 or TRBD2 (5 bases each). The germline CDR1 and CDR2 sequences are MNHNY and SVGAGI (reference sequence). The CDR3 spans 14 residues. Trimming stripped 0 bases from V and 5 bases from J, with 11 bases between.